Listed here is a single T cell receptor beta chain. This table comes from immunoSEQ multiplex PCR, and its TCRdb copy is limited to in-frame clones, with some not included. In the table there are 200,000 to 250,000 clones, about 92% of which are singletons. Unmatched junction bases numbered 11, after V lost 10 bases and J lost 2 bases. Germline-derived CDR1 and CDR2 are SNHLY and FYNNEI. The CDR3 sequence is 15 residues long. This entry is derived from a study of blood T cell repertoires in COVID-19. Across the whole study: The United States, Italy and Spain provided the acute and convalescent COVID-19 samples. PBMCs, B-cell-depleted T cells, or T cells provided the cDNA or gDNA that made up the material.

This chain uses TRBV2 with TRBJ2-3; 8 positions match TRBD1. This clonotype was sampled from a man aged 25-45 years with acute or convalescent COVID-19. Input material: peripheral blood. CDR3 sequence: CAINWDRLITDTQYF. DNA of the CDR3: TGTGCCATAAACTGGGACAGGCTTATCACAGATACGCAGTATTTT.